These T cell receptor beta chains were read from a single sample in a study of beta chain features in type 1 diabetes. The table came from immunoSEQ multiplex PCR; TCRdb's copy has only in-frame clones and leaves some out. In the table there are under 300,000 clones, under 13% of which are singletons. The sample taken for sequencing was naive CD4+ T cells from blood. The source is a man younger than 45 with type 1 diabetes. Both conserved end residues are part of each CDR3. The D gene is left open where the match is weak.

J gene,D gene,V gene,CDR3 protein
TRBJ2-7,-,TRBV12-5,CASGSIGLEQYF
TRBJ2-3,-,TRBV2,CASNQSPGTDTQYF
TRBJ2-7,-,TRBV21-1,CASSILSGTGADEQYF
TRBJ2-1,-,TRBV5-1,CASRVLAASYNEQFF
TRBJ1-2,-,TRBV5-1,CASSLEREGYTF
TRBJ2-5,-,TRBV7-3,CASSLGQQETQYF
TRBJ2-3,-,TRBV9,CASSEGLWEDTQYF
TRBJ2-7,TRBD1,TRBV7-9,CASSRGQVSYEQYF
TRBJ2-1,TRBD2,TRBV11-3,CASSPSGGTYNEQFF
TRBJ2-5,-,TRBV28,CASSNLGAEETQYF
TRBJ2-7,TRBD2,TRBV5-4,CASSSGTSGGGTYEQYF
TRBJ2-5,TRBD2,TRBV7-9,CASSLLGGVQETQYF
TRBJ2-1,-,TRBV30,CASDRYDNEQFF
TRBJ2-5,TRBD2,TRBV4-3,CASSQVISERGIETQYF
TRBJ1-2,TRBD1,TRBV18,CASSPPPQGANGYTF
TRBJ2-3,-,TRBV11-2,CASSLGTNIAVTQYF
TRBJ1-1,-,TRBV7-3,CASSLILGTEAFF
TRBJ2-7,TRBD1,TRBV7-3,CASSSGQGVAYEQYF
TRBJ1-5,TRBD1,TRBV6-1,CASSTGSSNQPQHF
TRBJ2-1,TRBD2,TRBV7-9,CASSRRPSGLEQFF
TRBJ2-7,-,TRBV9,CASSASSYEQYF
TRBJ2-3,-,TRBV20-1,CSARDQDTQYF
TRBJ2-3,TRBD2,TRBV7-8,CASSLDPGGATDTQYF
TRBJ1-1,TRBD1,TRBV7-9,CASSPRGDRKNTEAFF
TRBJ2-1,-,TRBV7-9,CASSPGLGQFF